A selection of T cell receptor beta chains follows, all from one sample in a study of regulatory T cells in long-lasting Graves disease. TCRdb called the multiplex PCR reads again in MiXCR, with one record for every CDR3 protein. The sample has 200,000 to 250,000 distinct CDR3 sequences, around 20% seen once. The sample consisted of peripheral blood mononuclear cells (PBMCs), taken at new diagnosis, from a patient treated with antithyroid drugs. These receptors were collected from a female donor with Graves disease. Each CDR3 is given with its conserved first and last residue. The D gene is left open where the match is weak. Clone size is not always given. Where it is, it says once, few, many or a class for expanded clones.

d_call	clone_size	v_call	j_call	cdr3_nt	cdr3_aa
NA	NA	TRBV11-2	TRBJ2-7	TGTGCCAGCAGTGTGACGGTTAACGAGCAGTACTTC	CASSVTVNEQYF
NA	NA	TRBV7-9	TRBJ2-2	TGTGCCAGCAGCCGCGGGCGGACCGGGGAGCTGTTTTTT	CASSRGRTGELFF
NA	many	TRBV20-1	TRBJ2-3	TGCAGTGCTAGCCCCATTACGGGGATAGATACGCAGTATTTT	CSASPITGIDTQYF
NA	many	TRBV12-3/TRBV12-4	TRBJ2-3	TGTGCCAGCAGTTTCGCGGCAGGCGGGGATACGCAGTATTTT	CASSFAAGGDTQYF
NA	NA	TRBV19	TRBJ1-2	TGTGCCAGTAGTCGAAGGACAGAGCGGGAGGACTATGGCTACACCTTC	CASSRRTEREDYGYTF
NA	many	TRBV13	TRBJ2-7	TGTGCCAGCAGCGTCTGGACACGGGGCTACGAGCAGTACTTC	CASSVWTRGYEQYF
TRBD2	many	TRBV20-1	TRBJ2-5	TGCAGTGCTAGAGCACTAGCGGGAGTGGAGACCCAGTACTTC	CSARALAGVETQYF
NA	once	TRBV15	TRBJ2-7	TGTGCCACCAGCAGAGGGGCGGGGACCGACGAGCAGTACTTC	CATSRGAGTDEQYF
NA	few	TRBV4-1	TRBJ2-1	TGCGCCAGCAGCCTCAGCGCCAGCGGAGAGTACAATGAGCAGTTCTTC	CASSLSASGEYNEQFF
TRBD1	many	TRBV7-2	TRBJ1-5	TGCGCCAGCAGCCAAAGGAACACAGGGGGTAGCAATCAGCCCCAGCATTTT	CASSQRNTGGSNQPQHF
NA	NA	TRBV19	TRBJ2-7	TGTGCCAGTAGTCCCGGGATGCCGGACTACGAGCAGTACTTC	CASSPGMPDYEQYF
NA	NA	TRBV11-1	TRBJ2-7	TGTGCCAGCAGCTTAGGGCCAGGGGCAAATTACGACGAGCAGTACTTC	CASSLGPGANYDEQYF
NA	NA	TRBV6-1	TRBJ2-4	TGTGCCAGCAGTAGTTTAGCCAAAAACATTCAGTACTTC	CASSSLAKNIQYF
TRBD1	many	TRBV5-1	TRBJ1-2	TGCGCCAGCAGCTTAACAGGGGACCCCTATGGCTACACCTTC	CASSLTGDPYGYTF
TRBD2	NA	TRBV6-1	TRBJ2-2	TGTGCCAGCAGGGCGACTAGCCAAGTGGTCACCGGGGAGCTGTTTTTT	CASRATSQVVTGELFF
TRBD1	few	TRBV6-1	TRBJ1-1	TGTACCAGCAGACAGGGGGTCGGGAACACTGAAGCTTTCTTT	CTSRQGVGNTEAFF
NA	many	TRBV5-1	TRBJ1-1	TGTGCCAGCAGTCCGACAGAGAACACTGAAGCTTTCTTT	CASSPTENTEAFF
TRBD1	NA	TRBV10-3	TRBJ1-6	TGTGCCATCAGTATGACAGGGGACAGGAATTCACCCCTCCACTTT	CAISMTGDRNSPLHF
TRBD2	many	TRBV7-9	TRBJ2-5	TGTGCCAGCAGCTCTAGCGGGGGTACCGAGACCCAGTACTTC	CASSSSGGTETQYF
TRBD1	NA	TRBV7-9	TRBJ1-6	TGTGCCAGCAGGGGACAGGAAAATTCACCCCTCCACTTT	CASRGQENSPLHF
TRBD1	NA	TRBV24-1	TRBJ1-5	TGTGCCACCAGAGGACAGGGCCTCGAACCCCAGCATTTT	CATRGQGLEPQHF
NA	many	TRBV9	TRBJ2-7	TGTGCCAGCAGCGTAGAATGGGGGGAGACCTACGAGCAGTACTTC	CASSVEWGETYEQYF